The clone carrying this T cell receptor beta chain appeared many times. Its target is unknown. The V gene's germline CDR1 is MNHNS and CDR2 SASEGT. The CDR3 length is 15 residues. Between the trimmed V and J ends, which lost 1 base and 7 bases, there was a span of 11 bases. Ophthalmopathy in the patients scored at least 3 on Clinical Activity Score and at least 4 on NOSPECS grade, lasting under 3 months. The TCR beta CDR3 regions underwent amplification using RNA transcripts as the source. The TCR CDR3 was amplified in a first-round RT-PCR using the HTBI primer set. One entry per CDR3 protein, called by TCRdb with MiXCR from the multiplex PCR reads. The sample includes over 350,000 distinct CDR3 sequences, roughly an eighth of them seen just once. This specimen comes from a study of T cells in Graves' hyperthyroidism and ophthalmopathy. Study observations and caveats: Ophthalmopathy prediction by the model preceded onset by a median roughly 6 months.

The chain uses TRBV6-1 and TRBJ1-6; unclear D gene. This sequence originates from a man aged 45-65 years with Graves' ophthalmopathy. Sequences were obtained from blood. This CDR3 reads CASSEVSFRNSPLHF. The CDR3 DNA reads TGTGCCAGCAGTGAAGTTTCGTTCCGCAATTCACCCCTCCACTTT.